A selection of T cell receptor beta chains follows, all from one sample in a study of cytomegalovirus exposure and HLA in healthy donors. Clones were read by immunoSEQ multiplex PCR, and TCRdb kept only the in-frame ones, dropping some. The table includes approximately 160,000 clones, approximately 91% detected once. The source material was PBMCs. The source is a woman younger than 30 in good health and CMV-seropositive. Both conserved end residues are part of each CDR3. D genes are given only for firm matches. The size entry is marked missing in some rows and otherwise reads once, few, many or a size class.

DNA	CDR3	V	J	size	D
TGTGCCACCAGCACAGGACGAGATTCTAGCGGGAGTCAAGATACGCAGTATTTT	CATSTGRDSSGSQDTQYF	TRBV15	TRBJ2-3	-	TRBD2
TGTGCCAGCAGCGTAGGGAGCGCAGGGAAGAACACTGAAGCTTTCTTT	CASSVGSAGKNTEAFF	TRBV9	TRBJ1-1	-	-
TGTGCCAGCAGCTTAGTACTTGACGAGCAGTACTTC	CASSLVLDEQYF	TRBV11-1	TRBJ2-7	-	-
TGTGCCAGTAGTATAGGTAGGACTAGCCTGGATGAGCAGTTCTTC	CASSIGRTSLDEQFF	TRBV19	TRBJ2-1	-	TRBD2
TGTGCCAGCAGCGCCAGGACAGGGACTAATGAAAAACTGTTTTTT	CASSARTGTNEKLFF	TRBV9	TRBJ1-4	once	TRBD1
TGCGCCAGCAGTGAGACGGACAGGGGCTGGGACGAGCAGTACTTC	CASSETDRGWDEQYF	TRBV10-1	TRBJ2-7	-	TRBD1
TGTGCCAGCAGCTTAGCGACTATGGAAAGGACAGGGGTATATGGCTACACCTTC	CASSLATMERTGVYGYTF	TRBV7-6	TRBJ1-2	-	TRBD1
TGTGCCTGGAATGGACAGGGGTTTGGTGAAAAACTGTTTTTT	CAWNGQGFGEKLFF	TRBV30	TRBJ1-4	-	TRBD1
TGTGCCAGCAGCATGGGACAAGACCAAGAGACCCAGTACTTC	CASSMGQDQETQYF	TRBV2	TRBJ2-5	-	-
TGTGCCAGCAGCTTGACTACAGGGGAAGGCTACACCTTC	CASSLTTGEGYTF	TRBV5-4	TRBJ1-2	-	TRBD1
TGTGCCAGCAGTGACGGGGGGAACACCGGGGAGCTGTTTTTT	CASSDGGNTGELFF	TRBV2	TRBJ2-2	once	-
TGTGCCAGCAGCGTCGGGCTAGCGGGACTACAGTACTTC	CASSVGLAGLQYF	TRBV5-8	TRBJ2-7	few	TRBD2
TGTGCCAGCAGCCAAGGTCAACAGGGATACGAGCAGTACTTC	CASSQGQQGYEQYF	TRBV4-2	TRBJ2-7	once	-
TGTGCCAGCAGCTTGGCCCTAGCGGGAGGTCAAGAGACCCAGTACTTC	CASSLALAGGQETQYF	TRBV5-5	TRBJ2-5	once	TRBD2